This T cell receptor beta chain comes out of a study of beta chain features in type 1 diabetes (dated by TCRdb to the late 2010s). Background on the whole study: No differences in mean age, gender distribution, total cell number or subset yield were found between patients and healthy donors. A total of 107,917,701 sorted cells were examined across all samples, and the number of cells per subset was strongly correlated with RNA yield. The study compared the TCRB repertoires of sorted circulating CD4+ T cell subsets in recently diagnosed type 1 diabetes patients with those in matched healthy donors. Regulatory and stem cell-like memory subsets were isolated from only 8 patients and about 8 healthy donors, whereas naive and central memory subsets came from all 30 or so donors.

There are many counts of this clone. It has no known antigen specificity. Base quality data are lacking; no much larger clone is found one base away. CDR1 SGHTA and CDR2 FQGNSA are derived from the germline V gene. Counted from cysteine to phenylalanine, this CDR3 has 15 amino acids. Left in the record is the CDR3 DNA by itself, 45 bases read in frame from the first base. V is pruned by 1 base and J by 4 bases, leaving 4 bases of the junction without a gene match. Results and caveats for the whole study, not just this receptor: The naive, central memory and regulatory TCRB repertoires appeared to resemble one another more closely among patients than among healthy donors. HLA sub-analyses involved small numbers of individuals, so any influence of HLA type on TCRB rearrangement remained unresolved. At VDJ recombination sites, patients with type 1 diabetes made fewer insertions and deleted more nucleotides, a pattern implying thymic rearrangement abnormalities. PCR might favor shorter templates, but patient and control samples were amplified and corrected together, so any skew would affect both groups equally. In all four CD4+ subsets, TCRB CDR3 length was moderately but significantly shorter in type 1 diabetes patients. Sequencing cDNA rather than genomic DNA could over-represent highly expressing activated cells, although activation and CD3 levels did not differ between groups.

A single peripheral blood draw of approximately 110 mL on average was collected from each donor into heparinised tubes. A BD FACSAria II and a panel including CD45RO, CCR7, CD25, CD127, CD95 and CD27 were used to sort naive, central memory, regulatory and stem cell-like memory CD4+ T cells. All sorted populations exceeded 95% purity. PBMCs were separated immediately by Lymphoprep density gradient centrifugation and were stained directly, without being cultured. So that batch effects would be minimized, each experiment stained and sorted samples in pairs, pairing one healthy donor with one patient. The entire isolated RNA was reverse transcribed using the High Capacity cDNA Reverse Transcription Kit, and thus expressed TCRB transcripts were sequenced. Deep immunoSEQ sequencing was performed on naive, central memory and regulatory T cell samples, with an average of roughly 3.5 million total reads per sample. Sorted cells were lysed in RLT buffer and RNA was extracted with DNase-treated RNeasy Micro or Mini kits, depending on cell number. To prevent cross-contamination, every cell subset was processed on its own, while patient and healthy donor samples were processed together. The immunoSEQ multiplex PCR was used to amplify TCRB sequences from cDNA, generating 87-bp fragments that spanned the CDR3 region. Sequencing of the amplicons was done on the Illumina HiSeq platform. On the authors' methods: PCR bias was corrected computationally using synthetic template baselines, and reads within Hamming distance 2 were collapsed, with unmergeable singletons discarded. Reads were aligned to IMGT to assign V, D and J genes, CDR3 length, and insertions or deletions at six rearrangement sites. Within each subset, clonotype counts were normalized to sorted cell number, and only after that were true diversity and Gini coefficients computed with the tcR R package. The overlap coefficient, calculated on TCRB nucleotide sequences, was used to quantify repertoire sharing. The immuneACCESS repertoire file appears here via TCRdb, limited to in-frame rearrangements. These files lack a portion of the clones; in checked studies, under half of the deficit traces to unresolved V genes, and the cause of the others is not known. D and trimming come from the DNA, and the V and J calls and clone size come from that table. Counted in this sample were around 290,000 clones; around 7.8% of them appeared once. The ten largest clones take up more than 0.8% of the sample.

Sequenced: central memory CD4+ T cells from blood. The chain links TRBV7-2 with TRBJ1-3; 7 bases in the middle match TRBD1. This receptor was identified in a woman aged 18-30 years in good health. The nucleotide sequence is TGTGCCAGCAGCTTAGAAGGGGGACAGGGAAACACCATATATTTT. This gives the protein CASSLEGGQGNTIYF.